Presented here are 15 T cell receptor beta chains from one specimen sequenced in a study of T cells in Graves' hyperthyroidism and ophthalmopathy. Amplification yielded TCR beta CDR3 regions, with RNA transcripts as the source. During a first-round RT-PCR of the TCR CDR3, the HTBI primer set was used. Via MiXCR, TCRdb re-called the multiplex PCR reads, giving one row per CDR3 protein. The repertoire holds about 380,000 distinct CDR3 sequences, approximately 15% seen once, with roughly 9.6% in the top ten. Sequencing was done on a sample of blood. The receptors were sampled from a woman aged 60-75 years with Graves' hyperthyroidism.

This chain connects TRBV14 to TRBJ1-1; D gene unclear. Deletions cut 4 bases from V and 6 bases from J, with 15 bases between. CDR1 is SGHDN, CDR2 FVKESK, per germline. This CDR3 has 14 amino acids. The CDR3 DNA reads TGTGCCAGCAGCCTGCAGTACAATGGCGCTGAAGCTTTCTTT. This sequence encodes CASSLQYNGAEAFF. The full variable domain, in which reference TRBV14 and TRBJ1-1 provide the parts outside the CDR3, is EAGVTQFPSHSVIEKGQTVTLRCDPISGHDNLYWYRRVMGKEIKFLLHFVKESKQDESGMPNNRFLAERTGGTYSTLKVQPAELEDSGVYFCASSLQYNGAEAFFGQGTRLTVV.

In this sample, this clonotype turned up many times. The genes are TRBV11-2 and TRBJ2-1, with D possibly being TRBD2 (5 bases). With 0 bases removed from V and 4 bases from J, the gap between germline ends came to 10 bases. This CDR3 contains 15 residues. Germline V gene data show CDR1 as SGHAT and CDR2 as FQNNGV. The CDR3, as DNA: TGTGCCAGCAGCTTAGACAGCGGACCATACAATGAGCAGTTCTTC. Its protein product is CASSLDSGPYNEQFF. The variable domain in full, completed from reference TRBV11-2 and TRBJ2-1, reads EAGVAQSPRYKIIEKRQSVAFWCNPISGHATLYWYQQILGQGPKLLIQFQNNGVVDDSQLPKDRFSAERLKGVDSTLKIQPAKLEDSAVYLCASSLDSGPYNEQFFGPGTRLTVL.

This clonotype was picked up a small number of times. The chain links TRBV29-1 to TRBJ2-6, with D possibly TRBD2 on 5 matching bases. With 4 bases removed from V and 0 bases from J, the gap between germline ends came to 7 bases. The CDR3 is made up of 14 amino acids. Germline CDR1 reads SQVTM; CDR2 reads ANQGSEA. CDR3 protein: CSVVGSSGANVLTF. In DNA, the CDR3 is TGCAGCGTTGTAGGGAGCTCTGGGGCCAACGTCCTGACTTTC.

This clonotype was recorded many times. The chain recombines TRBV12-3 or TRBV12-4 with TRBJ1-2, with D maybe TRBD1 (5 bases). V was trimmed by 6 bases and J by 6 bases, leaving 11 bases between them. The CDR3 has 12 amino acids. The CDR3 DNA is TGTGCCAGCAGCCACGGGGGAGATGGCTACACCTTC. This sequence encodes CASSHGGDGYTF.

This clonotype was picked up many times. The chain employs TRBV2 and TRBJ1-5; 9 nucleotides line up with TRBD1. V was clipped by 6 bases and J by 7 bases; unmatched bases: 10. CDR1 and CDR2 (germline): SNHLY, FYNNEI. The length of the CDR3 is 15 residues. CDR3 loop: CASSSGQGRGQPQHF. The CDR3 coding sequence is TGTGCCAGCAGCTCCGGACAGGGGCGGGGGCAGCCCCAGCATTTT.

The chain combines TRBV15 with TRBJ2-7; D unresolved. V shed 0 bases and J shed 0 bases, with 12 bases lying between them. Per the germline V gene, CDR1 is LNHNV and CDR2 is YYDKDF (reference sequence). CDR3 length equals 16 residues. CDR3 nucleotide sequence: TGTGCCACCAGCAGAGATATCGGATCGAGCTCCTACGAGCAGTACTTC. It encodes CATSRDIGSSSYEQYF.

V and J are TRBV19 and TRBJ1-2, with D perhaps matching TRBD1 (5 bases). V lost 7 bases, J lost 3 bases, and 9 bases lay in between. The CDR3 covers 12 residues. Germline V CDR1 and CDR2: LNHDA, SQIVND (reference sequence). This CDR3 is CASIGDHYGYTF. CDR3 nucleotide sequence: TGTGCCAGTATTGGGGACCACTATGGCTACACCTTC.

This clonotype has a handful of counts. The chain joins TRBV19 to TRBJ1-3; 9 positions match TRBD1. The CDR3 length is 21 residues. Germline lookup yields CDR1 LNHDA and CDR2 SQIVND (reference sequence). V gave up 4 bases and J gave up 1 base; unmatched junction bases: 20. The CDR3 sequence is CASSTEGYEPGQGSSGNTIYF. The CDR3 DNA follows: TGTGCCAGTAGTACTGAAGGATACGAACCGGGACAGGGTTCATCTGGAAACACCATATATTTT.

This clonotype appeared many times. The rearrangement uses TRBV7-9 and TRBJ2-7; D gene uncertain. Germline assignment: CDR1 SEHNR and CDR2 FQNEAQ (reference sequence). Trimming took off 5 bases at V and 5 bases at J, with 13 bases between the two ends. The CDR3 sequence is 13 residues long. The CDR3: CASSPPSSHEQYF. CDR3 in DNA: TGTGCCAGCAGCCCCCCGAGTAGCCACGAGCAGTACTTC. The variable domain in full, completed from reference TRBV7-9 and TRBJ2-7, reads DTGVSQNPRHKITKRGQNVTFRCDPISEHNRLYWYRQTLGQGPEFLTYFQNEAQLEKSRLLSDRFSAERPKGSFSTLEIQRTEQGDSAMYLCASSPPSSHEQYFGPGTRLTVT.

There are many counts of this clonotype. The rearrangement joins TRBV11-3 to TRBJ2-5; D may be TRBD2 (5 bases). This CDR3 spans 15 amino acids. V dropped 0 bases and J dropped 2 bases, with 10 bases sitting between them. CDR1 SGHNT and CDR2 YENEEA come from the germline V gene. The CDR3 is CASSLDAGLQETQYF. CDR3 nucleotides: TGTGCCAGCAGCTTAGACGCAGGACTGCAAGAGACCCAGTACTTC.

This clonotype was found many times. The chain carries TRBV12-3 or TRBV12-4 and TRBJ1-5; no reliable D call. Trimming removed 3 bases at V and 3 bases at J, with 6 bases between. The CDR3 runs 13 residues. The CDR3 loop is CASSLQSNQPQHF. The DNA for the CDR3 is TGTGCCAGCAGTTTGCAGTCCAATCAGCCCCAGCATTTT.

V gene TRBV5-1 combines with J gene TRBJ1-1; 10 bases are a match to TRBD1. V was pared by 2 bases and J by 3 bases, with 10 bases of the junction left unmatched. CDR3 length equals 17 residues. CDR1 is SGHRS, CDR2 YFSETQ, per germline. The CDR3 loop reads CASSLTPPGQGHTEAFF. CDR3 coding DNA: TGCGCCAGCAGCTTAACTCCGCCGGGACAGGGGCACACTGAAGCTTTCTTT.

For this clonotype: A much larger clonotype is one base distant, so this may be a read error. The J gene is TRBJ2-7, the V gene TRBV3-1; 8 bases are a match to TRBD2. The CDR3 spans 15 residues. Per the germline V gene, CDR1 is LGHDT and CDR2 is YNNKEL (reference sequence). The V gene end was trimmed by 1 base and the J gene end by 2 bases; junction bases not matched to a gene: 4. The CDR3 protein is CASSQGISGAYEQYF. Written as DNA, the CDR3 is TGTGCCAGCAGCCAAGGGATTAGCGGGGCCTACGAGCAGTACTTC.

This chain links TRBV5-4 with TRBJ2-2; 12 nucleotides line up with TRBD2. The CDR3 consists of 15 residues. CDR1 is SGHNT, CDR2 YYREEE, per germline (reference sequence). V gave up 4 bases and J gave up 3 bases; unmatched junction bases: 1. The DNA of the CDR3 is TGTGCCAGCAGCCGACTAGCGGGAGACACCGGGGAGCTGTTTTTT. Residues: CASSRLAGDTGELFF.

This clonotype has at least ten counts. The chain employs TRBV24-1 and TRBJ2-1, with 9 bases lining up with TRBD2. V lost 3 bases to trimming and J lost 0 bases; unmatched junction nucleotides: 5. This CDR3 contains 17 residues. Germline CDR1 reads KGHDR; CDR2 reads SFDVKD. Here the CDR3 reads CATSDRLAVSSYNEQFF. The CDR3 nucleotides read TGTGCCACCAGTGATCGACTAGCGGTTAGCTCCTACAATGAGCAGTTCTTC.